This TCR beta chain was sequenced for a study of shared clonotypes between healthy human individuals (dated by TCRdb to 2018 to 2020). Looking at the study overall: A couple of women and a few men aged 18 to 49 years were included in the cohort. To estimate repertoire size and how much clonotypes are shared between individuals, the study performed deep sequencing of blood TCR repertoires from a few healthy adults. Between about 0.85 and 10 billion PBMCs per donor were obtained by leukapheresis. Libraries were prepared and TCR repertoires were sequenced by different laboratories using diverse techniques, in order to increase sequencing depth and limit assay-specific biases. For each donor, three plates each were used for CD4 naive and CD4 memory, two plates were used for CD8 naive, and one plate was used for CD8 memory. What the work shows at the level of the full study, not this receptor alone: Around 5% of naive CD4, 3% to 4% of naive CD8, approximately 2.2% of memory CD4, and over 0.35% of memory CD8 clonotypes were shared across a handful of donors. Only blood was sampled, and tissue TCR repertoires likely differ from those in blood. Because the study included a small number of donors, the genetic and exposure-history diversity represented was limited. Estimated clonotype richness was generally larger for naive than for memory subsets. Based on pairwise subsampling, the degree of clonotype sharing among donors was expected to be affected by sequencing depth. Even with the large sequencing depth, rarefaction of the sorted-subset datasets indicated that sequencing was incomplete. Compared with non-shared clonotypes, clonotypes shared by all four sorted-subset donors had higher generation probabilities.

Using the deep immunoSEQ assay, TCR CDR3 regions were amplified from genomic DNA by multiplex PCR. Genomic DNA extracted from each cell subset was distributed evenly over all wells of several immunoSEQ 96-well plates, and each plate served as one replicate. For sorted subsets, roughly 200 ng genomic DNA, equal to some 28,000 T cell genomes, was loaded into each replicate PCR. Purified libraries were measured with a Qubit 3.0 fluorometer, size-checked on a Bioanalyzer 2100, and measured again with the KAPA Library Quantification kit. Every immunoSEQ 96-well plate was sequenced on a separate single-read 150-cycle Illumina NextSeq 550 flow cell. Per the original workflow: The immunoSEQ output contained only junctional sequences without quality scores, so filtering could not match that applied to full-length reads. To assign V/J genes and CDR3, sequences were annotated against IMGT germline references using PyIR, a Python wrapper for IgBLAST v1.9. Any read was removed if the V/J assignment was weak (E-value above 1e-6), the CDR3 was missing, or the read contained stop codons, out-of-frame junctions, or ambiguous translated residues. V3J clonotypes were defined by identical inferred V gene, J gene, and CDR3 amino acid sequence. Percentage overlap between repertoires was computed as shared unique clonotypes divided by the size of the smaller repertoire. RTK rarefaction, the Chao1 estimator, and Recon v2.1 estimates of unobserved clonotypes were used to assess repertoire richness. Generation probabilities for all TCRbeta clonotypes obtained by the gDNA method from a handful of donors were computed using OLGA. TCRdb mirrors the immuneACCESS table, restricted to in-frame sequences. Some clones are absent from its copies; in checked studies, under half trace to an unresolved V gene, and the reason for the others is unknown. For V, J and clone size, that table is used; D and trimming come from the DNA. For this sample there are some 2.1 million clones; 85% to 95% appear just once. In total, the top ten clones hold roughly 0.13% of the sample.

This clone was observed a single time. Its antigen remains unidentified. Base-call qualities are not available, and no considerably larger clone is one nucleotide away. Other DNA sequences in the sample encode the same CDR3. The donors were healthy, HIV-negative adults who had no recently reported acute infections or vaccinations. Every donor was a Caucasian adult living in Nashville, Tennessee, USA. CD4+ T cells were enriched by magnetic negative selection; naive cells were then positively selected on CD45RA, and the negative fraction formed the memory subset. Blood was obtained by leukapheresis, after which PBMCs were separated by Ficoll-Histopaque density gradient centrifugation and cryopreserved in liquid nitrogen vapor phase. Analytical flow cytometry was used to check the purity and quantity of each magnetically sorted T cell population. From each sorted fraction, genomic DNA was isolated and quantified by UV absorbance on a Nanodrop 2000c.

V sheds 6 bases and J sheds 0 bases, leaving 9 bases between their ends. CDR1 and CDR2 were assigned from the germline V gene as MNHNS and SASEGT. The CDR3, from cysteine to phenylalanine, totals 13 residues. CDR3 DNA is the only sequence kept; it has 39 bases, read in frame from the first base. The sequence is built from TRBV6-1 and TRBJ2-7; tentative D gene TRBD1, with 5 bases matching. This sequence was found in a man younger than 30 in good health. Source material: naive CD4+ T cells sorted from blood. Explained via the paper, the cell subset or site label denotes: CD45RA+ positively selected. The encoded CDR3 is CASSRQSSYEQYF. DNA sequence: TGTGCCAGCAGCCGACAGAGCTCCTACGAGCAGTACTTC.